These T cell receptor beta chains were read from a single sample in a study of CD8 T cells in ankylosing spondylitis. TCRdb reprocessed the 5' RACE reads with MiXCR, giving one entry per CDR3 protein. This table has around 130,000 distinct CDR3 sequences, roughly 8.8% appearing once. Sequenced: blood, either unsorted or a sorted T cell fraction (not recorded which). The receptor source for this set is a male donor with ankylosing spondylitis or in good health (not recorded which). Both conserved end residues are trimmed from each CDR3. Rows may omit the clone size; those that give it use once, few, many or a size class.

>.|13|TRBJ2-7|TRBV20-1
SASNTRGVGYEQY
>many|11|TRBJ2-5|TRBV5-1
ASSEDRAETQY
>many|12|TRBJ2-7|TRBV24-1
ATSEDGTGDEQY
>many|12|TRBJ1-5|TRBV7-9
ASSLTGANQPQH
>few|15|TRBJ2-7|TRBV7-2
ASSFGGLAGVGYEQY
>.|13|TRBJ1-5|TRBV28
ASSLTRAADQPQP
>many|12|TRBJ2-1|TRBV27
ASSRDISYNEQF
>few|13|TRBJ2-5|TRBV27
ASSLMGRQGETQY
>many|10|TRBJ2-7|TRBV12-3/TRBV12-4
ASSLAAREWY
>.|10|TRBJ2-2|TRBV20-1
STLVNTGELF
>.|12|TRBJ1-6|TRBV2
ASSAQGFLLPLH
>.|13|TRBJ2-5|TRBV28
ASQTTSGRTETQY
>few|14|TRBJ2-1|TRBV19
ASSPTPGQALLEQF
>many|14|TRBJ1-4|TRBV4-3
ASSRIRTGLGEKLF
>few|13|TRBJ2-7|TRBV7-2
ASSLGGGVRYEQY
>many|11|TRBJ2-7|TRBV7-9
ASIPDSEYEQY
>.|12|TRBJ2-7|TRBV7-9
ASSPTGEVYEQY
>many|11|TRBJ2-7|TRBV20-1
SASDFLPYEQY
>.|14|TRBJ2-7|TRBV3-1
ASSPIAGVRSYEQY
>.|19|TRBJ2-1|TRBV20-1
SARGPQTGTSGRAPYNEQF
>.|13|TRBJ2-3|TRBV7-2
ASSLTGGASDTQY
>few|14|TRBJ2-3|TRBV14
ASNKWDEPHPDTQY
>few|14|TRBJ2-7|TRBV28
ASTPPAGYSSYEQY
>many|18|TRBJ2-7|TRBV21-1
ASSDRVSRDYRDLGYEQY
>many|14|TRBJ2-1|TRBV5-1
ASSLKNGVSYNEQF
>many|13|TRBJ2-7|TRBV7-2
ASSPAGTRGYEQY
>many|10|TRBJ2-7|TRBV29-1
SVRTSSYEQY
>many|12|TRBJ2-3|TRBV20-1
SADSSDSTDTQY
>many|11|TRBJ2-3|TRBV29-1
SVEGGTTDTQY
>few|13|TRBJ2-7|TRBV7-2
ASSLAGPRTYEQY
>.|15|TRBJ2-1|TRBV18
ASSPLSLRQQYNEQF
>many|15|TRBJ2-1|TRBV7-3
ASSLRGGLAPYNEQF
>many|12|TRBJ2-3|TRBV27
ASSLKRSTDTQY
>few|13|TRBJ2-1|TRBV6-1
ASRRGTGANNEQF
>many|13|TRBJ1-5|TRBV10-3
AISESGLPNQPQH
>many|13|TRBJ2-1|TRBV4-2
ASSPRRGEYNEQF
>many|14|TRBJ2-1|TRBV13
ASSFKGPGRVGEQF
>many|13|TRBJ2-5|TRBV5-1
ASSYQRGQRETQY
>many|15|TRBJ2-3|TRBV7-2
ASSRYGGLKNGDTQY